Listed below are T cell receptor beta chains from one sample, sequenced in a study of identifying expanded T cells in peripheral blood. Data came from immunoSEQ multiplex PCR; TCRdb stores just in-frame clones and leaves some out. The table lists about 82,000 clones, roughly 90% of them singletons. The sample consisted of blood. The receptors derive from a person aged 18 to 75 in good health. The CDR3 runs from the conserved cysteine through the conserved F or W. The D gene is left open where the match is weak. The listing skips clone size in some rows; elsewhere it reads once, few, many or a size class.

j_call,cdr3_length,v_call,clone_size,d_call,cdr3_nt,cdr3_aa
TRBJ1-3,15,TRBV6-5,-,-,TGTGCCAGCAGTCCAACAGCCTTTACTGGAAACACCATATATTTT,CASSPTAFTGNTIYF
TRBJ2-3,16,TRBV19,once,-,TGTGCCAGTAGTGACGCGATACAAATTAGCACAGATACGCAGTATTTT,CASSDAIQISTDTQYF
TRBJ2-2,14,TRBV7-3,-,-,TGTGCCAGCAGCCCTAGCGTAAACACCGGGGAGCTGTTTTTT,CASSPSVNTGELFF
TRBJ1-1,14,TRBV11-2,-,TRBD1,TGTGCCAGCAGCTTAGTCCCAGGGGGCACTGAAGCTTTCTTT,CASSLVPGGTEAFF
TRBJ1-5,13,TRBV6-1,-,-,TGTGCCAGCAATGAGGGCGACAATCAGCCCCAGCATTTT,CASNEGDNQPQHF
TRBJ1-4,15,TRBV7-9,few,-,TGTGCCAGCAGCTTAGACGGCCCGCCTAGGGAAAAACTGTTTTTT,CASSLDGPPREKLFF
TRBJ1-2,15,TRBV9,-,-,TGTGCCAGCAGCCTTTCGGGGGGCCCTAACTATGGCTACACCTTC,CASSLSGGPNYGYTF
TRBJ1-5,14,TRBV5-6,-,-,TGTGCCAGCAGCTTGGCCAGATTCTTGATGTACCAGCATTTT,CASSLARFLMYQHF
TRBJ1-2,15,TRBV14,-,-,TGTGCCAGCAGCCCGCTACCCGAGGGGGGGCCTGGCTACACCTTC,CASSPLPEGGPGYTF
TRBJ1-5,17,TRBV21-1,-,-,TGTGCCAGCAGCAAACCTACCGGGACAGGGTTTAGTCAGCCCCAGCATTTT,CASSKPTGTGFSQPQHF
TRBJ1-5,13,TRBV7-6,-,-,TGTGCCAGCAGCCCGGGGGGGCATCAGCCCCAGCATTTT,CASSPGGHQPQHF
TRBJ2-1,14,TRBV5-3,-,TRBD2,TGTGCCAGTGGGACTAGGAAAACGTACAATGAGCAGTTCTTC,CASGTRKTYNEQFF
TRBJ2-7,11,TRBV14,-,-,TGTGCCAGCAGCTTCGCCGACGAGCAGTACTTC,CASSFADEQYF
TRBJ1-1,17,TRBV21-1,-,-,TGTGCCAGCAGCAGTTTGGTTTTGGCCATAAAGAACACTGAAGCTTTCTTT,CASSSLVLAIKNTEAFF
TRBJ1-2,13,TRBV7-2,-,-,TGTGCCAGCAGCTCCCTGACTTCGGGGGGCTACACCTTC,CASSSLTSGGYTF
TRBJ1-5,17,TRBV11-2,-,-,TGTGCCAGCAGCTTAGGTTACGGGGAATCTGGCAATCAGCCCCAGCATTTT,CASSLGYGESGNQPQHF
TRBJ1-1,14,TRBV18,-,-,TGTGCCAGCTCACCGAACCAGGGGAACACTGAAGCTTTCTTT,CASSPNQGNTEAFF
TRBJ1-2,12,TRBV19,-,-,TGTGCCAGTTCCGACAGAAACTATGGCTACACCTTC,CASSDRNYGYTF
TRBJ2-7,15,TRBV19,-,-,TGTGCCAGTAGTATCCGGCAGGGAGAATTCTACGAGCAGTACTTC,CASSIRQGEFYEQYF
TRBJ1-2,13,TRBV6-4,-,-,TGTGCCAGCAGTCCCGGCCTTAACTATGGCTACACCTTC,CASSPGLNYGYTF
TRBJ2-7,13,TRBV18,-,-,TGTGCCAGCTCACCAGGGAGTCCCTACGAGCAGTGCTTC,CASSPGSPYEQCF
TRBJ1-3,15,TRBV29-1,-,-,TGCAGCGTTGCGCTCCGGGATCCGGCTGGAAACACCATATATTTT,CSVALRDPAGNTIYF
TRBJ2-7,14,TRBV6-1,-,-,TGTGCCAGCAGTGCCCGACAGCGTCCCTACGAGCAGTACTTC,CASSARQRPYEQYF
TRBJ1-1,15,TRBV14,-,TRBD1,TGTGCCAGCAGCCGAGACAGGGGGATGAACACTGAAGCTTTCTTT,CASSRDRGMNTEAFF
TRBJ2-7,15,TRBV19,-,-,TGTGCCAGTAGTATAGCATTGCAGGGGTTTTACGAGCAGTACTTC,CASSIALQGFYEQYF
TRBJ1-3,18,TRBV5-1,-,TRBD1,TGCGCCAGCAGCTACCGGGACAGGGGACAAACCTCTGGAAACACCATATATTTT,CASSYRDRGQTSGNTIYF
TRBJ2-1,13,TRBV6-1,-,-,TGTGCCAGCAGTGGAACTAGATACAATGAGCAGTTCTTC,CASSGTRYNEQFF
TRBJ1-6,13,TRBV27,-,-,TGTGCCAGTTCGATCTCCTATAATTCACCCCTCCACTTT,CASSISYNSPLHF
TRBJ1-1,15,TRBV9,-,TRBD1,TGTGCCAGCAGCGGTCCGACAGGGGCGACGGCTGAAGCTTTCTTT,CASSGPTGATAEAFF
TRBJ1-1,16,TRBV6-5,-,TRBD1,TGTGCCAGCAGTTACTCGCGGCAGGGGGCGAACACTGAAGCTTTCTTT,CASSYSRQGANTEAFF
TRBJ1-2,14,TRBV2,-,-,TGTGCCAGCAGAGGACACCCGACTGGGTATGGCTACACCTTC,CASRGHPTGYGYTF
TRBJ2-2,16,TRBV5-1,-,-,TGCGCCAGCAGCCGTTCGGGACACCTGAACACCGGGGAGCTGTTTTTT,CASSRSGHLNTGELFF
TRBJ1-1,12,TRBV5-6,-,TRBD1,TGTGCCAGCAGCGGGGACAGGGGAGAAGCTTTCTTT,CASSGDRGEAFF
TRBJ2-4,14,TRBV9,-,TRBD1,TGTGCCAGCAGCGTAGGGACAGGGGAGTACATTCAGTACTTC,CASSVGTGEYIQYF
TRBJ2-3,15,TRBV5-1,-,-,TGCGCCAGCAGCCTGACTAGAGGAGATGCAGATACGCAGTATTTT,CASSLTRGDADTQYF
TRBJ2-1,17,TRBV18,once,TRBD1,TGTGCCAGCTCACCTGTGGCAGGGGGCGCCCATTACAATGAGCAGTTCTTC,CASSPVAGGAHYNEQFF
TRBJ2-1,18,TRBV7-9,-,TRBD2,TGTGCCAGCAGCTCAATTGGACTAGCGGGAGGATCCCTCAATGAGCAGTTCTTC,CASSSIGLAGGSLNEQFF
TRBJ1-5,16,TRBV18,once,TRBD1,TGTGCCAGCTCACCCGGCGGGACAGGGGGCAATCAGCCCCAGCATTTT,CASSPGGTGGNQPQHF
TRBJ1-1,13,TRBV6-6,-,-,TGTGCCAGCAGCCCCGGGGCGCACACTGAAGCTTTCTTT,CASSPGAHTEAFF
TRBJ2-1,17,TRBV7-9,-,-,TGTGCCAGCAGCCTTTCCGATGGGCAGGGCGCCTACAATGAGCAGTTCTTC,CASSLSDGQGAYNEQFF
TRBJ1-5,15,TRBV5-5,-,TRBD1,TGTGCCAGCAGCTTGGAGGGGACAGTCATTAGGCCCCAGCATTTT,CASSLEGTVIRPQHF
TRBJ1-2,15,TRBV6-1,-,TRBD1,TGTGCCAGCATCCTTGGACAGGGACTTAACTATGGCTACACCTTC,CASILGQGLNYGYTF
TRBJ1-3,15,TRBV11-2,-,-,TGTGCCAGCAGCTCCCGGGACTTCTCTGGAAACACCATATATTTT,CASSSRDFSGNTIYF
TRBJ2-2,14,TRBV11-3,-,-,TGTGCCAGCAGCCCCGGGTTTGGTGGCGGGGAGCTGTTTTTT,CASSPGFGGGELFF
TRBJ2-3,17,TRBV7-2,few,TRBD1,TGTGCCAGCAGCTTAGTAGAGGGGACAGGGTTGGGAGATACGCAGTATTTT,CASSLVEGTGLGDTQYF
TRBJ2-3,16,TRBV6-1,-,-,TGTGCCAGCAGTGAAGTACGGACAGACTCCCGTGATACGCAGTATTTT,CASSEVRTDSRDTQYF
TRBJ1-1,14,TRBV30,-,-,TGTGCCTGTAGGTCGATCCGGGACCCTTCCGGTGCTTTCTTT,CACRSIRDPSGAFF
TRBJ2-1,17,TRBV9,-,TRBD2,TGTGCCAGCAGCGAGGGACTAGCGGGAGCCCCCTACAATGAGCAGTTCTTC,CASSEGLAGAPYNEQFF
TRBJ2-3,15,TRBV6-5,-,TRBD2,TGTGCCACCAGAGCGGGACTCCCTCGCACAGATACGCAGTATTTT,CATRAGLPRTDTQYF
TRBJ1-5,16,TRBV29-1,-,-,TGCAGCGTTGTTTTAGGGGGGATCATCGGCAATCAGCCCCAGCATTTT,CSVVLGGIIGNQPQHF
TRBJ2-5,14,TRBV27,-,TRBD1,TGTGCCAGCAGGGGGACAGGCGGCTGGGAGACCCAGTACTTC,CASRGTGGWETQYF
TRBJ2-3,18,TRBV4-1,-,-,TGCGCCAGCAGCCAAGTATTTGGGGGAGGGGGTAGCACAGATACGCAGTATTTT,CASSQVFGGGGSTDTQYF
TRBJ1-2,17,TRBV4-1,few,-,TGCGCCAGCAGCCAAGATGGGTTAGGGACGGACCGTTATGGCTACACCTTC,CASSQDGLGTDRYGYTF
TRBJ1-1,19,TRBV14,-,-,TGTGCCAGCAGCCAAACGACAACAGGAGGGGCCGCCCCAAGGACTGAAGCTTTCTTT,CASSQTTTGGAAPRTEAFF
TRBJ2-3,17,TRBV7-9,-,TRBD1,TGTGCCAGCAGCTTTCACCGGGACAGGGGGTTGGGAGATACGCAGTATTTT,CASSFHRDRGLGDTQYF